This is a list of T cell receptor beta chains from one sample in a study of Graves' ophthalmopathy and Graves' hyperthyroidism. TCRdb redid the calling of the multiplex PCR reads with MiXCR, one entry per CDR3 protein. The table lists some 200,000 distinct CDR3 sequences, under 30% of them singletons. Sample: peripheral blood. Receptors were obtained from a man in his fifties with Graves' ophthalmopathy. Each CDR3 is given with its conserved first and last residue. D genes are given only for firm matches. Clone size is stated in some rows and not others, as once, few, many or a class when expanded.

clone size: -
D gene: TRBD2
J gene: TRBJ2-7
V gene: TRBV28
CDR3 protein: CASSSPLAGTYEQYF
CDR3 DNA: TGTGCCAGCAGTTCTCCCTTAGCGGGGACCTACGAGCAGTACTTC

clone size: -
D gene: TRBD2
J gene: TRBJ2-7
V gene: TRBV6-1
CDR3 protein: CASTSGTSYEQYF
CDR3 DNA: TGTGCCAGCACTAGCGGGACCTCCTACGAGCAGTACTTC

clone size: many
D gene: TRBD2
J gene: TRBJ2-7
V gene: TRBV7-3
CDR3 protein: CASSLAGAPLGEQYF
CDR3 DNA: TGTGCCAGCAGCTTAGCGGGAGCCCCCCTCGGCGAGCAGTACTTC

clone size: -
D gene: -
J gene: TRBJ1-3
V gene: TRBV20-1
CDR3 protein: CSAYHGRGAGNTIYF
CDR3 DNA: TGCAGTGCCTACCATGGCAGGGGTGCTGGAAACACCATATATTTT

clone size: -
D gene: -
J gene: TRBJ1-2
V gene: TRBV28
CDR3 protein: CASTSRGGSGYTF
CDR3 DNA: TGTGCCAGCACCTCGAGGGGGGGCAGCGGCTACACCTTC

clone size: many
D gene: -
J gene: TRBJ2-2
V gene: TRBV6-5
CDR3 protein: CASRHLDKNTGELFF
CDR3 DNA: TGTGCCAGCAGGCACCTGGACAAGAACACCGGGGAGCTGTTTTTT

clone size: many
D gene: -
J gene: TRBJ2-4
V gene: TRBV7-2
CDR3 protein: CASSFSELAKNIQYF
CDR3 DNA: TGTGCCAGCAGCTTTTCAGAGCTAGCCAAAAACATTCAGTACTTC

clone size: many
D gene: -
J gene: TRBJ1-3
V gene: TRBV4-1
CDR3 protein: CASSQEHGQSFSTGNTIYF
CDR3 DNA: TGCGCCAGCAGCCAAGAACATGGACAGTCCTTCTCCACTGGAAACACCATATATTTT

clone size: -
D gene: TRBD2
J gene: TRBJ2-7
V gene: TRBV15
CDR3 protein: CATSQTSGRLYEQYF
CDR3 DNA: TGTGCCACCAGCCAGACTAGCGGGAGACTCTACGAGCAGTACTTC

clone size: once
D gene: -
J gene: TRBJ2-5
V gene: TRBV29-1
CDR3 protein: CSVRQSQETQYF
CDR3 DNA: TGCAGCGTAAGACAGTCACAAGAGACCCAGTACTTC

clone size: many
D gene: TRBD1
J gene: TRBJ1-5
V gene: TRBV20-1
CDR3 protein: CSAREGGYGQPQHF
CDR3 DNA: TGCAGTGCTAGAGAAGGGGGCTACGGTCAGCCCCAGCATTTT

clone size: many
D gene: -
J gene: TRBJ1-3
V gene: TRBV2
CDR3 protein: CASTQGTGNTIYF
CDR3 DNA: TGTGCCAGCACCCAGGGGACAGGAAACACCATATATTTT

clone size: -
D gene: TRBD2
J gene: TRBJ2-1
V gene: TRBV11-2
CDR3 protein: CASSVSGTINEQFF
CDR3 DNA: TGTGCCAGCAGCGTTAGCGGGACCATCAATGAGCAGTTCTTC

clone size: many
D gene: -
J gene: TRBJ1-1
V gene: TRBV28
CDR3 protein: CASSFDRALMNTEAFF
CDR3 DNA: TGTGCCAGCAGTTTCGATAGGGCCCTCATGAACACTGAAGCTTTCTTT

clone size: many
D gene: TRBD2
J gene: TRBJ2-7
V gene: TRBV12-3/TRBV12-4
CDR3 protein: CASSFPTSGIYEQYF
CDR3 DNA: TGTGCCAGCAGTTTTCCGACTAGCGGGATCTACGAGCAGTACTTC

clone size: -
D gene: TRBD2
J gene: TRBJ2-7
V gene: TRBV12-3/TRBV12-4
CDR3 protein: CASSSRKGLAGSYEQYF
CDR3 DNA: TGTGCCAGCAGCTCCCGGAAGGGACTAGCGGGTAGCTACGAGCAGTACTTC

clone size: many
D gene: -
J gene: TRBJ2-5
V gene: TRBV12-3/TRBV12-4
CDR3 protein: CASSRTGQREETQYF
CDR3 DNA: TGTGCCAGCAGCCGTACAGGACAGCGAGAAGAGACCCAGTACTTC

clone size: many
D gene: -
J gene: TRBJ1-1
V gene: TRBV6-1
CDR3 protein: CASRRSFEAFF
CDR3 DNA: TGTGCCAGCCGGAGGAGCTTCGAAGCTTTCTTT

clone size: many
D gene: TRBD1
J gene: TRBJ1-1
V gene: TRBV19
CDR3 protein: CASKTLPGTGDSMNTEAFF
CDR3 DNA: TGTGCCAGTAAGACCCTGCCCGGGACAGGGGACTCCATGAACACTGAAGCTTTCTTT

clone size: many
D gene: -
J gene: TRBJ2-5
V gene: TRBV10-3
CDR3 protein: CAIRERETQYF
CDR3 DNA: TGTGCCATCAGGGAGCGGGAGACCCAGTACTTC

clone size: many
D gene: TRBD1
J gene: TRBJ1-3
V gene: TRBV12-3/TRBV12-4
CDR3 protein: CASSSDRVGNTIYF
CDR3 DNA: TGTGCCAGCAGTTCCGACAGGGTTGGAAACACCATATATTTT

clone size: -
D gene: TRBD1
J gene: TRBJ2-7
V gene: TRBV28
CDR3 protein: CASSGTGRSYEQYF
CDR3 DNA: TGTGCCAGCAGTGGGACAGGCCGCTCCTACGAGCAGTACTTC

clone size: many
D gene: -
J gene: TRBJ2-7
V gene: TRBV2
CDR3 protein: CASSEGAGNYEQYF
CDR3 DNA: TGTGCCAGCAGTGAAGGAGCAGGGAACTACGAGCAGTACTTC

clone size: many
D gene: -
J gene: TRBJ1-1
V gene: TRBV7-9
CDR3 protein: CASSSNRNVNTEAFF
CDR3 DNA: TGTGCCAGCAGCTCTAACAGGAACGTGAACACTGAAGCTTTCTTT

clone size: many
D gene: TRBD2
J gene: TRBJ2-5
V gene: TRBV20-1
CDR3 protein: CSARDRETSGRRAQYF
CDR3 DNA: TGCAGTGCTAGAGATAGGGAGACTAGCGGGAGGAGAGCCCAGTACTTC

clone size: few
D gene: -
J gene: TRBJ1-2
V gene: TRBV24-1
CDR3 protein: CATSDVRTDYGYTF
CDR3 DNA: TGTGCCACCAGTGACGTTCGGACGGACTATGGCTACACCTTC

clone size: -
D gene: -
J gene: TRBJ2-7
V gene: TRBV7-2
CDR3 protein: CASSLVGGEVEQYF
CDR3 DNA: TGTGCCAGCAGCTTAGTAGGGGGGGAGGTCGAGCAGTACTTC

clone size: many
D gene: -
J gene: TRBJ2-7
V gene: TRBV29-1
CDR3 protein: CSVTGTSPSEQYF
CDR3 DNA: TGCAGCGTTACCGGGACAAGCCCCTCTGAGCAGTACTTC

clone size: many
D gene: -
J gene: TRBJ1-2
V gene: TRBV7-9
CDR3 protein: CASSFGGDFFSYGYTF
CDR3 DNA: TGTGCCAGCAGCTTTGGCGGAGACTTCTTCTCTTATGGCTACACCTTC

clone size: many
D gene: -
J gene: TRBJ2-5
V gene: TRBV19
CDR3 protein: CASSITLDQETQYF
CDR3 DNA: TGTGCCAGTAGTATTACGCTAGACCAAGAGACCCAGTACTTC

clone size: many
D gene: TRBD2
J gene: TRBJ2-7
V gene: TRBV19
CDR3 protein: CASKPSIGRAYEQYF
CDR3 DNA: TGTGCCTCAAAGCCCTCCATTGGGAGGGCCTACGAGCAGTACTTC

clone size: many
D gene: TRBD2
J gene: TRBJ2-1
V gene: TRBV12-3/TRBV12-4
CDR3 protein: CASSLASGRHNEQFF
CDR3 DNA: TGTGCCAGCAGTTTGGCTAGCGGGAGACACAATGAGCAGTTCTTC

clone size: many
D gene: -
J gene: TRBJ1-2
V gene: TRBV10-3
CDR3 protein: CASSTPSDNYGYTF
CDR3 DNA: -

clone size: many
D gene: TRBD2
J gene: TRBJ2-7
V gene: TRBV5-1
CDR3 protein: CASSLSGATRSYEQYF
CDR3 DNA: TGCGCCAGCAGCTTGAGCGGGGCGACCCGTTCCTACGAGCAGTACTTC

clone size: many
D gene: -
J gene: TRBJ2-7
V gene: TRBV9
CDR3 protein: CASSVDGTKSSYEQYF
CDR3 DNA: TGTGCCAGCAGCGTAGATGGGACGAAGAGCTCCTACGAGCAGTACTTC

clone size: many
D gene: TRBD2
J gene: TRBJ2-5
V gene: TRBV9
CDR3 protein: CASSVGSSGRAGETQYF
CDR3 DNA: TGTGCCAGCAGCGTAGGTTCTAGCGGGAGGGCCGGGGAGACCCAGTACTTC

clone size: many
D gene: -
J gene: TRBJ2-7
V gene: TRBV2
CDR3 protein: CASSAQVQYEQYF
CDR3 DNA: TGTGCCAGCAGTGCACAGGTTCAGTACGAGCAGTACTTC

clone size: many
D gene: TRBD1
J gene: TRBJ1-1
V gene: TRBV6-1
CDR3 protein: CASRRADRGLTEAFF
CDR3 DNA: TGTGCCAGCAGGCGCGCCGACAGGGGCCTAACTGAAGCTTTCTTT

clone size: -
D gene: -
J gene: TRBJ1-1
V gene: TRBV20-1
CDR3 protein: CSARVRLNTEAFF
CDR3 DNA: TGCAGTGCTAGAGTTAGGTTAAACACTGAAGCTTTCTTT

clone size: many
D gene: TRBD1
J gene: TRBJ1-1
V gene: TRBV6-2/TRBV6-3
CDR3 protein: CASSFATGRDTEAFF
CDR3 DNA: TGTGCCAGCAGTTTCGCGACAGGGCGGGACACTGAAGCTTTCTTT

clone size: many
D gene: TRBD1
J gene: TRBJ2-2
V gene: TRBV6-6
CDR3 protein: CASSPYQGAGGELFF
CDR3 DNA: TGTGCCAGCAGCCCATATCAGGGGGCGGGCGGGGAGCTGTTTTTT

clone size: -
D gene: -
J gene: TRBJ2-7
V gene: TRBV7-2
CDR3 protein: CASSPRAAGYEQYF
CDR3 DNA: TGTGCCAGCAGCCCCCGGGCCGCGGGATACGAGCAGTACTTC

clone size: many
D gene: TRBD2
J gene: TRBJ2-7
V gene: TRBV28
CDR3 protein: CASNGGDEQYF
CDR3 DNA: TGTGCCAGCAACGGGGGGGACGAGCAGTACTTC

clone size: -
D gene: -
J gene: TRBJ2-7
V gene: TRBV12-3/TRBV12-4
CDR3 protein: CASSFGGEDYEQYF
CDR3 DNA: TGTGCCAGCAGTTTCGGAGGGGAGGACTACGAGCAGTACTTC

clone size: many
D gene: -
J gene: TRBJ1-2
V gene: TRBV19
CDR3 protein: CASKGDNYGYTF
CDR3 DNA: TGTGCCAGTAAGGGGGATAACTATGGCTACACCTTC

clone size: many
D gene: -
J gene: TRBJ2-5
V gene: TRBV28
CDR3 protein: CASSLYGQETQYF
CDR3 DNA: TGTGCCAGCAGTTTATATGGCCAGGAGACCCAGTACTTC

clone size: -
D gene: -
J gene: TRBJ1-1
V gene: TRBV11-2
CDR3 protein: CASSSMGGGGTTRAFF
CDR3 DNA: TGTGCCAGCAGTTCCATGGGCGGGGGGGGAACCACGAGAGCTTTCTTT

clone size: many
D gene: TRBD1
J gene: TRBJ1-4
V gene: TRBV12-3/TRBV12-4
CDR3 protein: CASVRGTGNEKLFF
CDR3 DNA: TGTGCCAGCGTGCGCGGGACAGGGAATGAAAAACTGTTTTTT

clone size: many
D gene: -
J gene: TRBJ2-7
V gene: TRBV20-1
CDR3 protein: CSAREGSSYEQYF
CDR3 DNA: TGCAGTGCTAGAGAAGGGAGCTCCTACGAGCAGTACTTC

clone size: many
D gene: TRBD2
J gene: TRBJ2-7
V gene: TRBV12-3/TRBV12-4
CDR3 protein: CASSFVGLAAGEQYF
CDR3 DNA: TGTGCCAGCAGTTTCGTCGGACTAGCGGCGGGGGAGCAGTACTTC

clone size: few
D gene: -
J gene: TRBJ1-1
V gene: TRBV6-1
CDR3 protein: CASTWTARGTEAFF
CDR3 DNA: TGTGCCAGCACCTGGACAGCCCGTGGGACTGAAGCTTTCTTT

clone size: many
D gene: TRBD1
J gene: TRBJ2-7
V gene: TRBV19
CDR3 protein: CASSKVGQSSYEQYF
CDR3 DNA: TGTGCCAGTAGTAAAGTGGGACAGAGCTCCTACGAGCAGTACTTC

clone size: many
D gene: -
J gene: TRBJ1-3
V gene: TRBV30
CDR3 protein: CALNRAGNTIYF
CDR3 DNA: TGTGCCTTAAACAGGGCTGGAAACACCATATATTTT